These T cell receptor beta chains were read from a single sample in a study of memory CD4+ T cells and cytomegalovirus serostatus. Data came from immunoSEQ multiplex PCR; TCRdb stores just in-frame clones and leaves some out. The repertoire holds under 45,000 clones, with around 78% as singletons. The sequenced sample consisted of memory CD4+ T cells from blood. Receptor source: an adult in good health and CMV-seronegative. Each CDR3 is given with its conserved first and last residue. D genes are given only for firm matches. Expanded clones get a size class; other rows say once, few or many, or leave the size out.

abundance | j_gene | v_gene | d_gene | CDR3nt | CDR3aa
NA | TRBJ1-1 | TRBV5-4 | TRBD1 | TGTGCCAGCAGTTTCGCAGGGGGACGGTCCGATGAAGCTTTCTTT | CASSFAGGRSDEAFF
NA | TRBJ2-7 | TRBV27 | NA | TGTGCCAGCCGGCGGGGCGGGATTAGCTACGAGCAGTACTTC | CASRRGGISYEQYF
NA | TRBJ2-5 | TRBV18 | NA | TGTGCCAGCTCACCCGCGGATGGGGAGACCCAGTACTTC | CASSPADGETQYF
NA | TRBJ1-5 | TRBV15 | NA | TGTGCCACCAGCCTGAGGGTAACTCAGCCCCAGCATTTT | CATSLRVTQPQHF
NA | TRBJ2-3 | TRBV18 | TRBD2 | TGTGCCAGCTCACCAGAGGCGGGAGGGGCAGATACGCAGTATTTT | CASSPEAGGADTQYF
NA | TRBJ2-6 | TRBV7-9 | NA | TGTGCCAGCAGCCCCCCTGGGGCCAACGTCCTGACTTTC | CASSPPGANVLTF
NA | TRBJ2-7 | TRBV5-1 | TRBD2 | TGCGCCAGCAGCGCGGGGGGAGGACGCGGGGTGAACGAGCAGTACTTC | CASSAGGGRGVNEQYF
NA | TRBJ2-3 | TRBV4-3 | NA | TGCGCCAGCAGCCAAGATCGACGGATGGCCTCATTCGGGGCTACGCAGTATTTT | CASSQDRRMASFGATQYF
NA | TRBJ1-1 | TRBV4-3 | NA | TGCGCCAGCAGCCGTACAATAGGGAACACTGAAGCTTTCTTT | CASSRTIGNTEAFF
few | TRBJ2-2 | TRBV13 | NA | TGTGCCAGCGGCTCAGGGCCCACCGGGGAGCTGTTTTTT | CASGSGPTGELFF
once | TRBJ2-7 | TRBV5-5 | NA | TGTGCCAGCAGCTTGGTTGACAGACAGTACTTC | CASSLVDRQYF
NA | TRBJ1-1 | TRBV9 | NA | TGTGCCAGCAGCCGGAAGTTAAGGGTTACGGACACTGAAGCTTTCTTT | CASSRKLRVTDTEAFF
NA | TRBJ2-3 | TRBV7-3 | TRBD2 | TGTGCCAGCAGCCCCAAGGGACTAGCGGGAGGAGGTGATACGCAGTATTTT | CASSPKGLAGGGDTQYF
NA | TRBJ2-5 | TRBV18 | TRBD2 | TGTGCCAGCTCACCATCTGGACTAGTTAAGCAAGAGACCCAGTACTTC | CASSPSGLVKQETQYF
NA | TRBJ1-1 | TRBV4-3 | NA | TGCGCCAGCAGCCAAGAGGGCGCCTACACTGAAGCTTTCTTT | CASSQEGAYTEAFF
NA | TRBJ2-7 | TRBV5-6 | NA | TGTGCCAGCAGCCGGGTTTCCTCCTACGAGCAGTACTTC | CASSRVSSYEQYF
NA | TRBJ1-2 | TRBV27 | TRBD1 | TGTGCCAGCAGTCCCCGGACAGGGGTTGGCTACACCTTC | CASSPRTGVGYTF
NA | TRBJ2-7 | TRBV5-4 | TRBD2 | TGTGCCAGCAGCTCGGCTAGCGGATACGAGCAGTACTTC | CASSSASGYEQYF
medium-sized | TRBJ2-1 | TRBV29-1 | TRBD2 | TGCAGCGTTGAAGATGGTAGCGGGTCTCAAATTTTCTTC | CSVEDGSGSQIFF
once | TRBJ2-5 | TRBV5-1 | NA | TGCGCCAGCAGCTTGGCTGGGGTCCGCGAGGGGACCCAGTACTTC | CASSLAGVREGTQYF
NA | TRBJ1-2 | TRBV7-2 | NA | TGTGCCAGCAGCTTAGGAGGGGGGTTAGGCTACACCTTC | CASSLGGGLGYTF
NA | TRBJ2-7 | TRBV7-8 | NA | TGTGCCAGCAGTCGACAACAGGGACGGTCCGAGCAGTACTTC | CASSRQQGRSEQYF
NA | TRBJ2-3 | TRBV7-9 | TRBD2 | TGTGCCAGCAGCCCCGGGCTAGCGGCAGATACGCAGTATTTT | CASSPGLAADTQYF
NA | TRBJ2-7 | TRBV6-5 | TRBD2 | TGTGCCAGCAGCCCCAGACTAGCAGAGGACGAGCAGTACTTC | CASSPRLAEDEQYF
few | TRBJ2-2 | TRBV6-6 | NA | TGTGCCAGCAGTTACTTATTAGGGACCACCGGGGAGCTGTTTTTT | CASSYLLGTTGELFF
NA | TRBJ1-2 | TRBV5-8 | NA | TGTGCCAGCAGCTTGGTCCGGGGGCAGGGCTTGGTCTATGGCTACACCTTC | CASSLVRGQGLVYGYTF
once | TRBJ2-6 | TRBV5-4 | NA | TGTGCCAGCACCCTTCAGGCAGGGATCGCTGGGGCCAACGTCCTGACTTTC | CASTLQAGIAGANVLTF
once | TRBJ2-1 | TRBV6-1 | TRBD2 | TGTGCCAGCAGTGAAGGGGGGACTAGCTACAATGAGCAGTTCTTC | CASSEGGTSYNEQFF
NA | TRBJ2-6 | TRBV7-9 | TRBD1 | TGTGCCAGCAGCGCCGGGACAGGGGGTCGCTCTGGGGCCAACGTCCTGACTTTC | CASSAGTGGRSGANVLTF
NA | TRBJ2-7 | TRBV7-2 | NA | TGTGCCAGCAGCTTATCTACCAGGACGTACGAGCAGTACTTC | CASSLSTRTYEQYF
NA | TRBJ2-7 | TRBV30 | NA | TGTGCCTGGAGAACACTGTCCGAGCAGTACTTC | CAWRTLSEQYF
NA | TRBJ2-7 | TRBV18 | TRBD1 | TGTGCCAGCTCACTCACCGGGACAGTTGCCGAGCAGTACTTC | CASSLTGTVAEQYF
few | TRBJ2-7 | TRBV29-1 | TRBD1 | TGCAGCGTTGAGGGGCAGGGGGCTTACGAGCAGTACTTC | CSVEGQGAYEQYF
once | TRBJ2-7 | TRBV7-8 | NA | TGTGCCAGCAGCTTTCGGCAGGGGACCTACGAGCAGTACTTC | CASSFRQGTYEQYF
NA | TRBJ2-2 | TRBV19 | NA | TGTGCCAGTAGTGCCCATGACACCACCGGGGAGCTGTTTTTT | CASSAHDTTGELFF
NA | TRBJ2-3 | TRBV10-3 | NA | TGTGCCATCAGTGAGTCGGTTAGGTCCCCAGATACGCAGTATTTT | CAISESVRSPDTQYF
NA | TRBJ1-5 | TRBV28 | NA | TGTGCCAGCAGCCCGCCCCCCGCATTT | CASSPPPAF
NA | TRBJ2-5 | TRBV5-5 | TRBD1 | TGTGCCAGCGGCCCTTCCCAGGACAGGGGGCGAGAGACCCAGTACTTC | CASGPSQDRGRETQYF
NA | TRBJ2-7 | TRBV5-6 | NA | TGTGCCAGCAGCTTCCACGAGCAGTACTTC | CASSFHEQYF
NA | TRBJ1-2 | TRBV30 | TRBD1 | TGTGCCTGGATGCGGGACAGACCTTATGGCTACACCTTC | CAWMRDRPYGYTF